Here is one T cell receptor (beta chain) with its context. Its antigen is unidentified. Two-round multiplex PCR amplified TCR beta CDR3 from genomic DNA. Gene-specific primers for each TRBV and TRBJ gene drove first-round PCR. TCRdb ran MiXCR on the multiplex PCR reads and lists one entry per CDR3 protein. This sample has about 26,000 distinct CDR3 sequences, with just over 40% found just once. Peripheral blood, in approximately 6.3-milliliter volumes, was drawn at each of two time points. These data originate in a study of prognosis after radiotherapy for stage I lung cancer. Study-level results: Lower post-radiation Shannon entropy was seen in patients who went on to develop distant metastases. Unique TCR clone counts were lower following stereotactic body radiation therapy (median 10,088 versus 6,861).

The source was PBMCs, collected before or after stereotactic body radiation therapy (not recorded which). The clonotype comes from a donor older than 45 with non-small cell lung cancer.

CDR3 loop: CASSFLGVWPDTQYF. CDR3 DNA sequence: TGTGCCAGCAGTTTCTTGGGGGTATGGCCAGATACGCAGTATTTT. This chain links TRBV12-3 or TRBV12-4 with TRBJ2-3; the D call may be TRBD1 or TRBD2 (5 bases each). Trimming removed 3 bases at V and 4 bases at J, with 14 bases between. The CDR3 is 15 residues long.